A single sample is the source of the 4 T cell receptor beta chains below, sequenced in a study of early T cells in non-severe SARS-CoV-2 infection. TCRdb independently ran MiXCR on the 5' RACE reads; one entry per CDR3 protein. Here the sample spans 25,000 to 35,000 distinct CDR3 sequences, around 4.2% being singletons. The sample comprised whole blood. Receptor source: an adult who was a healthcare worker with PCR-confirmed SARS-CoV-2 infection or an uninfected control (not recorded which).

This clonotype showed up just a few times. The CDR3 coding sequence is TGTGCCAGCAGCTCATTTAGGGCAAACGAGCAGTACTTC. This codes for CASSSFRANEQYF. The V call is TRBV12-3 or TRBV12-4, the J call TRBJ2-7, with D unclear. Trimming took 6 bases from V and 5 from J, leaving 14 bases between them. This CDR3 has 13 amino acids.

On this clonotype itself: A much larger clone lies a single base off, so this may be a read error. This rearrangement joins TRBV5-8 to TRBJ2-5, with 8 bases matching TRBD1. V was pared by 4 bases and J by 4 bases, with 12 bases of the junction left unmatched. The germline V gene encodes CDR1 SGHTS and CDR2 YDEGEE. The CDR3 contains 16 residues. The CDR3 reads CASSTGQGAQAETQYF. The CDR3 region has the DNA TGTGCCAGCAGCACTGGGCAGGGGGCTCAGGCAGAGACCCAGTACTTC.

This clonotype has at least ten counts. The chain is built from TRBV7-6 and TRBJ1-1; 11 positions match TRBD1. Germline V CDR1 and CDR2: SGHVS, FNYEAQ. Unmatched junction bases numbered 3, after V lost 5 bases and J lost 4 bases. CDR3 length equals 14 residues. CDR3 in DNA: TGTGCCAGCAGCCCCGGGACAGGGGGCACTGAAGCTTTCTTT. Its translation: CASSPGTGGTEAFF.

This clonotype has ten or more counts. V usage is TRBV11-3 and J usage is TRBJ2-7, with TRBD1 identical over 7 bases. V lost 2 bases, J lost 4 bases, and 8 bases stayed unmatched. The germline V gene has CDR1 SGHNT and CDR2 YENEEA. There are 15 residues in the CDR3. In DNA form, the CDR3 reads TGTGCCAGCAGCTTATCGGGGTCAGGGGGTTACGAGCAGTACTTC. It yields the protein CASSLSGSGGYEQYF.